The clone carrying this T cell receptor beta chain was counted many times. This specimen belongs to a study of Graves' ophthalmopathy and Graves' hyperthyroidism. Enrolled hyperthyroidism patients had a new diagnosis, a duration under 2 months, and an age of 18 to 65. Clinical symptoms and serum thyroxine were used for diagnosis; TRAb, thyroid ultrasound and orbital computed tomography were also relied on. For repertoire sequencing, the TCR beta CDR3 regions were amplified from RNA transcripts. The authors performed first-round RT-PCR with HTBI primers and then a second-round multiplex PCR. TCRdb itself ran the multiplex PCR reads through MiXCR, one entry per CDR3 protein. The sample consists of hundreds of thousands of distinct CDR3 sequences, around 20% of them appearing once. The CDR3 consists of 15 residues. The germline V gene has CDR1 SNHLY and CDR2 FYNNEI. After removal of 6 bases from V and 1 base from J, the junction contained 8 bases not matched to a gene.

This rearrangement joins TRBV2 to TRBJ2-7; TRBD1 matches 8 bases. This TCR was sampled from a woman aged 18-29 years with stable Graves' hyperthyroidism. Specimen: peripheral blood. CDR3 sequence (DNA): TGTGCCAGCAGCCCAGGGGGCGCCGTATCCTACGAGCAGTACTTC. Translating it yields CASSPGGAVSYEQYF.